This paragraph reports one T cell receptor beta chain. With 1 base removed from V and 4 bases from J, the gap between germline ends came to 10 bases. The CDR3 covers 14 residues. Per germline, CDR1 SEHNR and CDR2 FQNEAQ (reference sequence). The sample is drawn from a study of blood T cells in healthy people across ages. Primers used in a second PCR of about 6 to 11 cycles were a sample-barcoded 5' primer and a J-beta primer mix. TCRdb used MiXCR to reprocess the 5' RACE reads, holding one entry per CDR3 protein. The sample has about 830,000 distinct CDR3 sequences, about 62% seen once. The clonotype was recovered from a young man in good health. The sequenced material came from blood. This chain links TRBV7-9 with TRBJ1-2; no reliable D call. Here the CDR3 DNA reads TGTGCCAGCAGCTTAGGTGGGGTCCCCTATGGCTACACCTTC. Its translation: CASSLGGVPYGYTF.